This T cell receptor beta chain came from a study of cytomegalovirus exposure and HLA in healthy donors. The CDR3 has 13 amino acids. Germline V gives CDR1 SGHDT, CDR2 YYEEEE. The PCR made use of 60 Vbeta and 13 Jbeta primers. Original processing notes: A later analysis tallied 80 million to 100 million unique TCR beta chains, approximately 11 million of them shared. Libraries were prepared by immunoSEQ multiplex PCR; TCRdb keeps only in-frame clonotypes and omits some of them. The DNA gave D and trimming, while V, J and clone size come from that table. The sample lists about 150,000 clones, over 75% occurring once.

The sample comprised PBMCs. The receptor comes from a woman aged 30 to 39 in good health and CMV-seronegative. The chain uses TRBV5-6 and TRBJ2-5, with TRBD1 matching over 8 bases. The last part of the DNA fits TRBJ2-7 better; the J call may be wrong. The CDR3 nucleotides are TGTGCCAGCAGCTTCGACAGGGGTTACGAGCAGTACTTC. This translates into CASSFDRGYEQYF.